This T cell receptor beta chain was captured in a study of blood T cell repertoires in COVID-19. Study context: Samples representing acute and convalescent COVID-19 were sourced from the United States, Italy and Spain. Sample material is recorded as cDNA or gDNA derived from T cells, B-cell-depleted T cells, or PBMCs.

In the authors' methods: Amplification of reference gene primers was used by the study to estimate nucleated cell counts. This table comes from immunoSEQ multiplex PCR, and its TCRdb copy is limited to in-frame clones, with some not included. The V and J calls and clone size were taken over from that table, and D and trimming were inferred from the DNA. The table lists over 100,000 clones, around 88% of them singletons. V lost 5 bases to trimming and J lost 5 bases, with 12 bases between them. CDR1 is SGHAT, CDR2 FQNNGV, per germline. The CDR3 loop spans 13 amino acids. This rearrangement joins TRBV11-2 to TRBJ1-1; D gene unclear. The receptor's source is a man between 45 and 60 years old with acute or convalescent COVID-19. Sequencing used peripheral blood. The DNA for the CDR3 is TGTGCCAGCAGCCCCCAAGGCAGGACTGAAGCTTTCTTT. This translates into CASSPQGRTEAFF.